A few counts support the clone carrying this TCR beta chain. What it binds is not known. The CDR3 is 12 residues long. V was shortened by 4 bases and J by 6 bases, with 10 bases between the two germline ends. Germline CDR1 MNHEY, CDR2 SVGEGT. This sample was taken from a study of T cells after yellow fever vaccination. Study-level information: Any fraction with a low cell number was prepared using SMART-Seq v4 Ultra Low Input.

Study-wide results and caveats: The secondary response was weaker but peaked faster, day 5 versus 15. Abundant clonotypes from the bulk population could contaminate FACS-sorted repertoires. Subsequent to the booster, the majority of primary-vaccination clones reappeared (96% CD4, about 90% CD8).

Each CDR3 protein gets one entry after TCRdb re-called the 5' RACE reads with MiXCR. The sample lists 510,000 or so distinct CDR3 sequences; under 25% were seen once. Material: PBMCs, obtained 15 days after the yellow fever booster vaccination. The source of this sequence is a man aged 25 to 45 who received the YFV17D yellow fever vaccine. The rearrangement joins TRBV6-2 or TRBV6-3 to TRBJ2-7; D is unclear. CDR3 bases: TGTGCCAGCAGTTTGCCGGTTAGCGAGCAGTACTTC. It translates to CASSLPVSEQYF.